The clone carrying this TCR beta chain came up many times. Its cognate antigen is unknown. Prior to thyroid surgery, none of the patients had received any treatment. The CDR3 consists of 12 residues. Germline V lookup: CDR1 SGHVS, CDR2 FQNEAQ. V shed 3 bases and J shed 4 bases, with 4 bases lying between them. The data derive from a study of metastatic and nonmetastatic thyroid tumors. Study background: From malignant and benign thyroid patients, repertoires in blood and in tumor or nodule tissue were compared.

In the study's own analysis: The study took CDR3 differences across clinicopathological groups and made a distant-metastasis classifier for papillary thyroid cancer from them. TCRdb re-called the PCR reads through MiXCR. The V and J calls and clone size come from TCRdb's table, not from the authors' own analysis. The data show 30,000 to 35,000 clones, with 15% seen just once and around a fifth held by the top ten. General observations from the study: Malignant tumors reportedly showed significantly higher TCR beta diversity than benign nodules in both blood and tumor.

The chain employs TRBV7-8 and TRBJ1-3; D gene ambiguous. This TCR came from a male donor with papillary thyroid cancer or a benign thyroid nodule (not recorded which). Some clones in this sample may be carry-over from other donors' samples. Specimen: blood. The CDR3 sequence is CASSLTGNTIYF. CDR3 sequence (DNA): TGTGCCAGCAGCTTGACAGGAAACACCATATATTTT.